This T cell receptor beta chain derives from a study of graft-versus-host responses after intestinal transplantation. A few counts support this clone. Its antigen is not identified. Study findings and constraints: Individuals carrying graft-donor T cell macrochimerism showed high graft-versus-host to host-versus-graft clonal ratios in allografts.

TCRdb keeps only in-frame clones here, not all; method: immunoSEQ multiplex PCR. The data hold about 90,000 clones, with about four fifths observed a single time. This specimen consisted of unstimulated CD4+ T cells sorted from spleen or lymph node cells, obtained before intestinal transplant. The receptor's source is a human donor who received an intestinal transplant.

The CDR3 nucleotides are TGTGCCAGCAGTTACTCGGGACAGGACGGTCTGTACTTC. Amino acid sequence: CASSYSGQDGLYF. The chain carries TRBV6-5 and TRBJ2-7; 8 bases map to TRBD1. CDR1 and CDR2 (germline): MNHEY, SVGAGI. Trimming at V came to 0 bases and at J to 12 bases, leaving 7 bases not matched to a gene. CDR3 size: 13 residues.